These T cell receptor beta chains were read from a single sample in a study of shared clonotypes between healthy human individuals. Assay used: immunoSEQ multiplex PCR; TCRdb lists only in-frame clones, some missing. The repertoire holds under 650,000 clones, with 90% to 97% as singletons. The sequenced sample was naive CD4+ T cells sorted from blood. The receptors shown here come from a woman in her twenties or thirties in good health. CDR3s include the opening cysteine and the closing phenylalanine or tryptophan. Each record gives: clone size, D gene, J gene, V gene, CDR3 DNA, CDR3 protein. The D gene is left open where the match is weak. Not all rows give a size; the values are once, few, many and, for expanded clones, a class.

clone_size: -
d_call: TRBD2
j_call: TRBJ2-7
v_call: TRBV2
cdr3_nt: TGTGCCAGCAGTGTGGAGGGACTAGCGGGAGGCGGCGAGCAGTACTTC
cdr3_aa: CASSVEGLAGGGEQYF

clone_size: -
d_call: -
j_call: TRBJ1-5
v_call: TRBV2
cdr3_nt: TGTGCCAGCAGTGAAGCGCTTCCAGAGAATCAGCCCCAGCATTTT
cdr3_aa: CASSEALPENQPQHF

clone_size: -
d_call: -
j_call: TRBJ1-6
v_call: TRBV5-1
cdr3_nt: TGCGCCAATAGCTCTGGGGGTAATTCACCCCTCCACTTT
cdr3_aa: CANSSGGNSPLHF

clone_size: -
d_call: TRBD1
j_call: TRBJ2-3
v_call: TRBV18
cdr3_nt: TGTGCCAGCTCACCCAGGGACAGAATAAGAGATACGCAGTATTTT
cdr3_aa: CASSPRDRIRDTQYF

clone_size: -
d_call: -
j_call: TRBJ2-7
v_call: TRBV27
cdr3_nt: TGTGCCAGCCGGACCACAGGGTTTATCGACGAGCAGTACTTC
cdr3_aa: CASRTTGFIDEQYF

clone_size: -
d_call: -
j_call: TRBJ2-7
v_call: TRBV28
cdr3_nt: TGTGCCAGCAGTTTAGTCTCACAGACCTACGAGCAGTACTTC
cdr3_aa: CASSLVSQTYEQYF

clone_size: -
d_call: -
j_call: TRBJ1-1
v_call: TRBV27
cdr3_nt: TGTGCCAGCAGTTTGCGGACGGGGGTTATGAACACTGAAGCTTTCTTT
cdr3_aa: CASSLRTGVMNTEAFF

clone_size: -
d_call: -
j_call: TRBJ1-1
v_call: TRBV11-2
cdr3_nt: TGTGCCAGCAGCTTAGTTGGGTTGGTGACTGAAGCTTTCTTT
cdr3_aa: CASSLVGLVTEAFF

clone_size: -
d_call: -
j_call: TRBJ1-1
v_call: TRBV7-3
cdr3_nt: TGTGCCAGCAGCTTAGTCGGGGGACCGATGAACACTGAAGCTTTCTTT
cdr3_aa: CASSLVGGPMNTEAFF

clone_size: -
d_call: TRBD1
j_call: TRBJ1-1
v_call: TRBV7-9
cdr3_nt: TGTGCCAGCAGCGGACAGGGTACTGAAGCTTTCTTT
cdr3_aa: CASSGQGTEAFF

clone_size: once
d_call: TRBD2
j_call: TRBJ2-1
v_call: TRBV5-1
cdr3_nt: TGCGCCAGCAGCTTGGCGCTAGCGGGAGGGCTGAGCTCCTACAATGAGCAGTTCTTC
cdr3_aa: CASSLALAGGLSSYNEQFF

clone_size: -
d_call: -
j_call: TRBJ1-2
v_call: TRBV28
cdr3_nt: TGTGCCAGCAGTCTCCCTCCCCCGCAGGGAGCCTATGGCTACACCTTC
cdr3_aa: CASSLPPPQGAYGYTF

clone_size: -
d_call: TRBD1
j_call: TRBJ1-5
v_call: TRBV7-3
cdr3_nt: TGTGCCAGCAGCTTCTACAGGGGTGCTCCCCGTCAGCCCCAGCATTTT
cdr3_aa: CASSFYRGAPRQPQHF

clone_size: once
d_call: -
j_call: TRBJ2-2
v_call: TRBV7-8
cdr3_nt: TGTGCCAGCAGCCCGTTAGGGGATGGAGAAGGGGAGCTGTTTTTT
cdr3_aa: CASSPLGDGEGELFF

clone_size: -
d_call: TRBD2
j_call: TRBJ2-7
v_call: TRBV7-2
cdr3_nt: TGTGCCAGCAGCTTAGAGGGCGCGGGAGCGGGAGGCTACGAGCAGTACTTC
cdr3_aa: CASSLEGAGAGGYEQYF